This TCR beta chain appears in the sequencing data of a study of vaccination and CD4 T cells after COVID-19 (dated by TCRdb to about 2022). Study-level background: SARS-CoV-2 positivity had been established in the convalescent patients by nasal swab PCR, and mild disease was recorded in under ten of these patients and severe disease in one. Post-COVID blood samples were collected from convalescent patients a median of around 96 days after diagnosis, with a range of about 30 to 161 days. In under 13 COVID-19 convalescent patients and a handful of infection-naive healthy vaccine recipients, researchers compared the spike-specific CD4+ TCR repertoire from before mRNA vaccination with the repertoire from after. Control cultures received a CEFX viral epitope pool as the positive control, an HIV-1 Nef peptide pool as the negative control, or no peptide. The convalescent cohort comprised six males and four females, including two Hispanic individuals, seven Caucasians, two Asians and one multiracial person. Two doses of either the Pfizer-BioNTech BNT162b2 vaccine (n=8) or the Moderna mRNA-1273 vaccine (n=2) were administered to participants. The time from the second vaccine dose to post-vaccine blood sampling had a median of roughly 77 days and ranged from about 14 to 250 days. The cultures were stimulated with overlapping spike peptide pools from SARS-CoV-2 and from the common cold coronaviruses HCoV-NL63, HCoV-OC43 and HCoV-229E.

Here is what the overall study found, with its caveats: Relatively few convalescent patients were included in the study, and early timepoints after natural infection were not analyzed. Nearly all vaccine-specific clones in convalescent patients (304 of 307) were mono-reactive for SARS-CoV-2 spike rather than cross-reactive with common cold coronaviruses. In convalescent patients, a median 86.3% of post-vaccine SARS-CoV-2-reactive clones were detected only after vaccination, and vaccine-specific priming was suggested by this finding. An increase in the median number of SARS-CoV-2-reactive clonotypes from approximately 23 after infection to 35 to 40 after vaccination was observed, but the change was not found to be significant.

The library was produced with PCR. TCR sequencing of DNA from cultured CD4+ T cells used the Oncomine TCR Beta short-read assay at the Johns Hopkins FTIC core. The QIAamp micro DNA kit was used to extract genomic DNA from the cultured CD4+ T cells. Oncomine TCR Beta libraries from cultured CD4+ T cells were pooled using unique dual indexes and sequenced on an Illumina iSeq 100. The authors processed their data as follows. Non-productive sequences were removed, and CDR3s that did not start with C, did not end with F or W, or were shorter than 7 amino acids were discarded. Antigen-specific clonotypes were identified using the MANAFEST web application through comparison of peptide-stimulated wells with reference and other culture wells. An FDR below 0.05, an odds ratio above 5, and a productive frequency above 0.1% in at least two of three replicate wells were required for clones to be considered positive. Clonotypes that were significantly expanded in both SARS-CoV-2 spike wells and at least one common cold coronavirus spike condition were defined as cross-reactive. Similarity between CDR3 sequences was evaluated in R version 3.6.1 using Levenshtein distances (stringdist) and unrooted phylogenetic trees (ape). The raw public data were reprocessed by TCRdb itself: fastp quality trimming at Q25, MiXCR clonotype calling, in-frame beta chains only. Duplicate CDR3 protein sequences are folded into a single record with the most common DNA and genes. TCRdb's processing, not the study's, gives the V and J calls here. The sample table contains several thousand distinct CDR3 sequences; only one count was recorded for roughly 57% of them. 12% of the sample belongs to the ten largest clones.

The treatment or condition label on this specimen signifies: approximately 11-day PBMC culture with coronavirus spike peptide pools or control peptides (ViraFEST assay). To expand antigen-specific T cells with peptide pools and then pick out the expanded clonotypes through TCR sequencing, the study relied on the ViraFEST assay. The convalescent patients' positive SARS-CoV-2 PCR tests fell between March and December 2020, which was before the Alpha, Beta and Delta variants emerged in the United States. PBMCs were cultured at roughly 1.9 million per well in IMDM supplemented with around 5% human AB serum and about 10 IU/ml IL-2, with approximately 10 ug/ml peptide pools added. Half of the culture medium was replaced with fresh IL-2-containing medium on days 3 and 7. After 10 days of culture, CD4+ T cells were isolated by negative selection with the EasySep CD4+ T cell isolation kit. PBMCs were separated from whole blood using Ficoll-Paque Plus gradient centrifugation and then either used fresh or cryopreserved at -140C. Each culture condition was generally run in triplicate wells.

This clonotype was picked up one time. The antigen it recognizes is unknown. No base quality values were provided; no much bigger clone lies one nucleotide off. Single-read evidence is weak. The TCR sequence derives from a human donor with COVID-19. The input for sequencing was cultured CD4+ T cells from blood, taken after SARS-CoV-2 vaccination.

The CDR3 sequence is CASSSLPGYYEQYF. The DNA sequence is TGTGCCAGCAGTTCCCTCCCAGGGTACTACGAGCAGTACTTC. The receptor chain draws on TRBV6-5 and TRBJ2-7; perhaps TRBD1 is the D gene, with 5 bases matching. The CDR3 holds 14 amino acids from the cysteine to the phenylalanine. This entry keeps only the CDR3 DNA: 42 bases, framed from base 1. CDR1 and CDR2 are drawn from the germline V gene: MNHEY, SVGAGI. At the junction V is shortened by 4 bases and J by 3 bases, with 13 bases in between.